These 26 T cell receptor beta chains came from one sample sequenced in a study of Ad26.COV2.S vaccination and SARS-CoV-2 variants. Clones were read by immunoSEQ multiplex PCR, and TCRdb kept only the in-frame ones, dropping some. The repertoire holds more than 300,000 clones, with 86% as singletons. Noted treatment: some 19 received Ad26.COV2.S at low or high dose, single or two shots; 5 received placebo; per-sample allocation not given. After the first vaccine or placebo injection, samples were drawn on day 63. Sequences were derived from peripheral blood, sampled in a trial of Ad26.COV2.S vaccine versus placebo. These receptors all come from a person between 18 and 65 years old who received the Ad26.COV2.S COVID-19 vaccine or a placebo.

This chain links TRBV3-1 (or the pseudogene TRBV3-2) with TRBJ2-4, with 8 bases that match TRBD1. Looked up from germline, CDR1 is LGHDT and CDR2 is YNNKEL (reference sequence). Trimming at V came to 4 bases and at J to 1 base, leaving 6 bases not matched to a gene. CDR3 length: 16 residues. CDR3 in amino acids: CASSPQGAGAKNIQYF. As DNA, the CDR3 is TGTGCCAGCAGCCCCCAGGGGGCGGGGGCCAAAAACATTCAGTACTTC.

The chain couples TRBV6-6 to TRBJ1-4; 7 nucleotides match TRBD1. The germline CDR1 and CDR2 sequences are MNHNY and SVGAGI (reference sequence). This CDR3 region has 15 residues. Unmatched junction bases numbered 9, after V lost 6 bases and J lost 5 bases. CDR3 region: CASSTKGQRNEKLFF. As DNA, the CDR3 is TGTGCCAGCAGCACCAAGGGACAGAGAAATGAAAAACTGTTTTTT.

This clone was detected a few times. The CDR3 DNA is TGTGCCAGCTCACCGGTGATCACAGGGGAAGGCTACACCTTC. Translation gives CASSPVITGEGYTF. V usage is TRBV18 and J usage is TRBJ1-2; 7 bases line up with TRBD1. V was clipped by 3 bases and J by 8 bases; unmatched bases: 9. CDR3 length: 14 amino acids. The V gene's germline CDR1 is KGHSH and CDR2 LQKENI. Full variable domain (remainder filled in from reference TRBV18 and TRBJ1-2): NAGVMQNPRHLVRRRGQEARLRCSPMKGHSHVYWYRQLPEEGLKFMVYLQKENIIDESGMPKERFSAEFPKEGPSILRIQQVVRGDSAAYFCASSPVITGEGYTFGSGTRLTVV.

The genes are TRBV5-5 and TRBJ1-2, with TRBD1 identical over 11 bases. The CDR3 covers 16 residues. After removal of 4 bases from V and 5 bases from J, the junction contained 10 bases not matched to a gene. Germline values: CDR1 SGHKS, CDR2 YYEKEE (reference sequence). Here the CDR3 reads CASSPDRGHGSYGYTF. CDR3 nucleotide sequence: TGTGCCAGCAGCCCGGACAGGGGGCACGGGAGTTATGGCTACACCTTC.

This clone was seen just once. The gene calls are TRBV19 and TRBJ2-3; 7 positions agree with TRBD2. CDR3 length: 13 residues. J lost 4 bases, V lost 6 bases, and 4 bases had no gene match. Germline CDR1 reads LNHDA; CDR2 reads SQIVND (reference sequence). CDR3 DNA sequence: TGTGCCAGTAGGGCTAGCGGTTCAGATACGCAGTATTTT. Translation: CASRASGSDTQYF.

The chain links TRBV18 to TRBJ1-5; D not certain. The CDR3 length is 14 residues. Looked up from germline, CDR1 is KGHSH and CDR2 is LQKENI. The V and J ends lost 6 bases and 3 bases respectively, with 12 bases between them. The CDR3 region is CASSLTPDNQPQHF. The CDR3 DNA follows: TGTGCCAGCTCGCTGACACCCGACAATCAGCCCCAGCATTTT.

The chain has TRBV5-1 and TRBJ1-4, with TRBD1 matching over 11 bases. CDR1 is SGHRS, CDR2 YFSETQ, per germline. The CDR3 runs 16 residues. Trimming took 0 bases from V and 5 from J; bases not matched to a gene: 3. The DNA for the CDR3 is TGCGCCAGCAGCTTGGCCGGGACAGGGGGAAATGAAAAACTGTTTTTT. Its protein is CASSLAGTGGNEKLFF.

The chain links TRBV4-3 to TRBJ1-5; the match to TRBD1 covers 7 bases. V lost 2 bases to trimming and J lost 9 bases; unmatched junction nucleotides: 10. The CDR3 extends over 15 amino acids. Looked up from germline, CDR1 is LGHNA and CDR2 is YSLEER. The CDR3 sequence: CASSQSGQERSPQHF. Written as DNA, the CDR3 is TGCGCCAGCAGCCAATCAGGACAGGAAAGGTCGCCCCAGCATTTT.

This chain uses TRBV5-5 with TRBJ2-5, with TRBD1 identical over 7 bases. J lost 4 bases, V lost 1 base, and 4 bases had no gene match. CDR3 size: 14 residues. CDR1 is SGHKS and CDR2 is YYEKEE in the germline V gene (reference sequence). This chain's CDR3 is CASSLRGRGETQYF. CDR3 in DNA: TGTGCCAGCAGCTTGAGGGGGCGCGGAGAGACCCAGTACTTC.

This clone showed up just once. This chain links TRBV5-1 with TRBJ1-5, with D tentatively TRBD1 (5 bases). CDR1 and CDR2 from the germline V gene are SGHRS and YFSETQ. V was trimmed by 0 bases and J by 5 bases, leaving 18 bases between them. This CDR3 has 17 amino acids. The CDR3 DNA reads TGCGCCAGCAGCTTGGGACCGACCGGGACCTCCTATCAGCCCCAGCATTTT. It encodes CASSLGPTGTSYQPQHF.

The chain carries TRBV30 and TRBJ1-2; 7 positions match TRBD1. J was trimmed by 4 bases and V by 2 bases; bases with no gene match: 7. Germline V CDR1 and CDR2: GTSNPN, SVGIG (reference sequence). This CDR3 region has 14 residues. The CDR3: CAWSKRGLGYGYTF. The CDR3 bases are TGTGCCTGGAGTAAAAGGGGGCTTGGCTATGGCTACACCTTC.

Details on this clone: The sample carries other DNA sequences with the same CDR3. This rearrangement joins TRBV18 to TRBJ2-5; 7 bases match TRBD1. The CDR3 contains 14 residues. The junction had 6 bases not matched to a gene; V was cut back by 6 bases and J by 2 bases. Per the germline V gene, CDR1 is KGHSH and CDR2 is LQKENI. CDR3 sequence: CASSPRQGQETQYF. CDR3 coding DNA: TGTGCCAGCTCCCCCCGACAGGGACAAGAGACCCAGTACTTC.

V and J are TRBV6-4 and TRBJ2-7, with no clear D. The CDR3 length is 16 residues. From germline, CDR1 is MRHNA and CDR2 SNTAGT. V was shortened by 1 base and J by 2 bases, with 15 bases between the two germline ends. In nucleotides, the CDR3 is TGTGCCAGCAGTGACTGGGCAGCCCGGTTCACCTACGAGCAGTACTTC. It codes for CASSDWAARFTYEQYF.

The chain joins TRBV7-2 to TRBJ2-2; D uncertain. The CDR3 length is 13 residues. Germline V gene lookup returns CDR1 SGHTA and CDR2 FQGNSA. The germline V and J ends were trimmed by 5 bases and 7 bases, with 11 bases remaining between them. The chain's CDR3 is CASSRTPGGELFF. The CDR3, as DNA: TGTGCCAGCAGCCGCACCCCTGGCGGGGAGCTGTTTTTT.

CDR3 coding DNA: TGTGCCAGCAACCCGACAGGACTCACCTATAATTCACCCCTCCACTTT. It codes for CASNPTGLTYNSPLHF. V and J are TRBV21-1 and TRBJ1-6; the table's D call, TRBD1, has no DNA check behind it. TRBV21-1 is noted as a pseudogene. The CDR3 length is 16 residues.

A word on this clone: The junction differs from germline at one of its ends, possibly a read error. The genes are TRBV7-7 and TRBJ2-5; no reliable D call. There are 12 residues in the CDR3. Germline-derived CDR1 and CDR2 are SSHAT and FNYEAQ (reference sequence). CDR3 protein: CASSSIGETQYF. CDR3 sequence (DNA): TGTGCTAGCAGTAGTATAGGGGAGACCCAGTACTTC. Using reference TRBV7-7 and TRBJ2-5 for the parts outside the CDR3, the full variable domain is GAGVSQSPRYKVTKRGQDVTLRCDPISSHATLYWYQQALGQGPEFLTYFNYEAQPDKSGLPSDRFSAERPEGSISTLTIQRTEQRDSAMYRCASSSIGETQYFGPGTRLLVL.

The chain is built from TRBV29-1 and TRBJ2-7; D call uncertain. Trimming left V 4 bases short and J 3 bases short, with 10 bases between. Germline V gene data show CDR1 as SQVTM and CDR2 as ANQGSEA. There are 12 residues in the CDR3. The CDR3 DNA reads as TGCAGCGTTGCACTCGACAACTACGAGCAGTACTTC. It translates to CSVALDNYEQYF.

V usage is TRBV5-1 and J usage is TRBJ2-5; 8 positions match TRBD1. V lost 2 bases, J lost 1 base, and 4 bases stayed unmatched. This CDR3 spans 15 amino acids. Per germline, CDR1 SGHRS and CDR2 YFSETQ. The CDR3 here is CASSFDGQGQETQYF. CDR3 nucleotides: TGCGCCAGCAGCTTCGACGGACAGGGCCAAGAGACCCAGTACTTC. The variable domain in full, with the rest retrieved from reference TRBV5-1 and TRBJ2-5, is KAGVTQTPRYLIKTRGQQVTLSCSPISGHRSVSWYQQTPGQGLQFLFEYFSETQRNKGNFPGRFSGRQFSNSRSEMNVSTLELGDSALYLCASSFDGQGQETQYFGPGTRLLVL.

The CDR3 bases are TGTGCCAGCAGCTTAGCAGGACAGAAGACCCAGTACTTC. Translating gives CASSLAGQKTQYF. V usage is TRBV7-9 and J usage is TRBJ2-5, with D possibly TRBD1 on 6 matching bases. Germline CDR1 reads SEHNR; CDR2 reads FQNEAQ (reference sequence). The germline V and J ends were trimmed by 0 bases and 6 bases, with 8 bases remaining between them. There are 13 residues in the CDR3.

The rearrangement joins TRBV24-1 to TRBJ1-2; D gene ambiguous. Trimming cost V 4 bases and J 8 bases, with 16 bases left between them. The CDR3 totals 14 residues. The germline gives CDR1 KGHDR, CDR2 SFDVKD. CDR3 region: CATSDSGYPGGYTF. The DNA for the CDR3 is TGTGCCACCAGTGACTCCGGATACCCGGGGGGCTACACCTTC.

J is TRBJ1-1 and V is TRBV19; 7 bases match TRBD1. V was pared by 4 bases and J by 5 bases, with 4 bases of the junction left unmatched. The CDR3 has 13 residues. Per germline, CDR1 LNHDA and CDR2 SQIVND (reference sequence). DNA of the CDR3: TGTGCCAGTAGTACACAGACAGGGACTGAAGCTTTCTTT. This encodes CASSTQTGTEAFF.

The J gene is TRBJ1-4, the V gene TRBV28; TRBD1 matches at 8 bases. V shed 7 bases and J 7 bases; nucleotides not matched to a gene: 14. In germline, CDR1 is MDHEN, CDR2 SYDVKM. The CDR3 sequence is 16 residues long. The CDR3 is CASIGQGRDNFEKLFF. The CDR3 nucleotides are TGTGCCAGCATCGGACAGGGCAGGGACAATTTTGAAAAACTGTTTTTT. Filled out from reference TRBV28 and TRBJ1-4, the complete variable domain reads DVKVTQSSRYLVKRTGEKVFLECVQDMDHENMFWYRQDPGLGLRLIYFSYDVKMKEKGDIPEGYSVSREKKERFSLILESASTNQTSMYLCASIGQGRDNFEKLFFGSGTQLSVL.

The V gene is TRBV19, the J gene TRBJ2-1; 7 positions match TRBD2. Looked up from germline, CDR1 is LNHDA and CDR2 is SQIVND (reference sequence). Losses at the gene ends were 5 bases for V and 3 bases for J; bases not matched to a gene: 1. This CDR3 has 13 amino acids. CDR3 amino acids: CASSLAGYNEQFF. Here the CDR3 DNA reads TGTGCCAGTAGTTTAGCGGGCTACAATGAGCAGTTCTTC.

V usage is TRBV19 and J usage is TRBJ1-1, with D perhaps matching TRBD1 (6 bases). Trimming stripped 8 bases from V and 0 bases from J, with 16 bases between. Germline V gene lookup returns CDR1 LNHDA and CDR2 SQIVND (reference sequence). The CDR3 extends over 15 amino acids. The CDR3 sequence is CASRGRDRMNTEAFF. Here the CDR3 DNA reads TGTGCCAGTCGTGGGCGCGACAGGATGAACACTGAAGCTTTCTTT.

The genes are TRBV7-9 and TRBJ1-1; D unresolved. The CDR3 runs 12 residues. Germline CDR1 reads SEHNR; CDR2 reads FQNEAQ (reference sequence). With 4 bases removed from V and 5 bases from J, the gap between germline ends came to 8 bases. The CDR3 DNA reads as TGTGCCAGCAGCTCCACTGATACTGAAGCTTTCTTT. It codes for CASSSTDTEAFF. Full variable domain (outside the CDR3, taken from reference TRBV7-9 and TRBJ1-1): DTGVSQNPRHKITKRGQNVTFRCDPISEHNRLYWYRQTLGQGPEFLTYFQNEAQLEKSRLLSDRFSAERPKGSFSTLEIQRTEQGDSAMYLCASSSTDTEAFFGQGTRLTVV.

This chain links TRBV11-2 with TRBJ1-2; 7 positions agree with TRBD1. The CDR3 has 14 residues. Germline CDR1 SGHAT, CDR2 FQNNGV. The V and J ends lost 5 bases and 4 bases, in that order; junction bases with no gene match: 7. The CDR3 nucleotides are TGTGCCAGCAGCCGTACAGGGGAAGTCTATGGCTACACCTTC. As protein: CASSRTGEVYGYTF.